The subject of this entry is one T cell receptor (beta chain). Its antigen is still unknown. These data belong to a study of Ad26.COV2.S vaccination and SARS-CoV-2 variants. For the study at large: Ad26.COV2.S arm of COV1001 included the donor. Points from the study as a whole: Analyses that measured TCR breadth and depth may have underestimated total T cell responses. Vaccine recipients showed a spike-specific TCR breadth that was higher than in placebo recipients.

The ends were cut back, 0 bases at V and 7 bases at J, with 16 bases in the middle. The germline V gene encodes CDR1 GTSNPN and CDR2 SVGIG (reference sequence). The CDR3 sequence is 14 residues long. Treatment here: some 19 received Ad26.COV2.S at low or high dose, single or two shots; about 5 received placebo; per-sample allocation not given. Material that was analyzed had been drawn on day 63 after the first vaccine or placebo injection. Measured with immunoSEQ multiplex PCR; TCRdb has only the in-frame clones, and not every one. The sample carries about 320,000 clones, roughly 84% recorded once. The receptor's source is a person between 18 and 65 years old who received the Ad26.COV2.S COVID-19 vaccine or a placebo. The sample consisted of peripheral blood, taken in a trial of Ad26.COV2.S vaccine versus placebo. The genes are TRBV30 and TRBJ2-7, with D maybe TRBD1 (6 bases). The CDR3 DNA reads TGTGCCTGGAGTGTACTCCTACAGGGTATAGAGCAGTACTTC. It yields the protein CAWSVLLQGIEQYF. The full variable domain, rest sourced from reference TRBV30 and TRBJ2-7, is SQTIHQWPATLVQPVGSPLSLECTVEGTSNPNLYWYRQAAGRGLQLLFYSVGIGQISSEVPQNLSASRPQDRQFILSSKKLLLSDSGFYLCAWSVLLQGIEQYFGPGTRLTVT.